A selection of T cell receptor beta chains follows, all from one sample in a study of T cells after yellow fever vaccination. From the 5' RACE reads, TCRdb called clonotypes with MiXCR, one entry per CDR3 protein. The repertoire holds under 90,000 distinct CDR3 sequences, with approximately 7% as singletons. The sequencing here drew on CD8+ T cells sorted from PBMCs, taken around 45 days after the first yellow fever vaccination. The source of these receptors is a man in his late teens or twenties who received the YFV17D yellow fever vaccine. The CDR3 runs from the conserved cysteine through the conserved F or W. D genes are given only for firm matches. Size tells how often a clone was seen (once, few, many) or the class of an expanded clone, and some rows leave it out.

clone_size: many
v_call: TRBV4-3
d_call: NA
cdr3_length: 16
j_call: TRBJ2-1
cdr3_aa: CASSQDGSLSYNEQFF
cdr3_nt: TGCGCCAGCAGCCAAGATGGGTCGCTTTCCTACAATGAGCAGTTCTTC

clone_size: NA
v_call: TRBV20-1
d_call: NA
cdr3_length: 13
j_call: TRBJ1-1
cdr3_aa: CSARPHQNTEAFF
cdr3_nt: TGCAGTGCTCGCCCCCACCAGAACACTGAAGCTTTCTTT

clone_size: many
v_call: TRBV7-6
d_call: TRBD2
cdr3_length: 17
j_call: TRBJ2-1
cdr3_aa: CASSQVAGVLSYNEQFF
cdr3_nt: TGTGCCAGCAGCCAGGTAGCGGGGGTCCTCTCCTACAATGAGCAGTTCTTC

clone_size: many
v_call: TRBV5-6
d_call: NA
cdr3_length: 19
j_call: TRBJ2-2
cdr3_aa: CASSQGISGEKSNTGELFF
cdr3_nt: TGTGCCAGCAGCCAAGGAATCTCGGGGGAAAAGTCGAACACCGGGGAGCTGTTTTTT

clone_size: few
v_call: TRBV6-1
d_call: TRBD2
cdr3_length: 15
j_call: TRBJ2-1
cdr3_aa: CASRQGLAGYNEQFF
cdr3_nt: TGTGCCAGCAGACAGGGACTAGCGGGCTACAATGAGCAGTTCTTC

clone_size: many
v_call: TRBV11-2
d_call: TRBD1
cdr3_length: 13
j_call: TRBJ2-3
cdr3_aa: CASSLDPADRRYF
cdr3_nt: TGTGCCAGCAGCTTAGATCCTGCGGACAGGAGGTATTTT

clone_size: once
v_call: TRBV7-6
d_call: TRBD1
cdr3_length: 15
j_call: TRBJ2-2
cdr3_aa: CASSSRTGYTGELFF
cdr3_nt: TGTGCCAGCAGCTCCAGGACAGGATACACCGGGGAGCTGTTTTTT

clone_size: many
v_call: TRBV4-1
d_call: TRBD1
cdr3_length: 15
j_call: TRBJ1-5
cdr3_aa: CASSPGQGANQPQHF
cdr3_nt: TGCGCCAGCAGCCCTGGACAGGGGGCCAATCAGCCCCAGCATTTT

clone_size: many
v_call: TRBV3-1
d_call: NA
cdr3_length: 16
j_call: TRBJ1-2
cdr3_aa: CASSPTQGTENYGYTF
cdr3_nt: TGTGCCAGCAGCCCTACCCAAGGCACAGAGAACTATGGCTACACCTTC

clone_size: many
v_call: TRBV4-3
d_call: NA
cdr3_length: 14
j_call: TRBJ2-2
cdr3_aa: CASSQQGIGGELFF
cdr3_nt: TGCGCCAGCAGCCAACAGGGAATTGGCGGGGAGCTGTTTTTT

clone_size: few
v_call: TRBV12-3/TRBV12-4
d_call: NA
cdr3_length: 14
j_call: TRBJ2-1
cdr3_aa: CASSLQGGDGEQFF
cdr3_nt: TGTGCCAGCAGTTTGCAGGGGGGGGATGGTGAGCAGTTCTTC

clone_size: many
v_call: TRBV10-2
d_call: NA
cdr3_length: 13
j_call: TRBJ2-3
cdr3_aa: CASSDLIGDTQYF
cdr3_nt: TGCGCCAGCAGTGATCTTATAGGAGATACGCAGTATTTT

clone_size: NA
v_call: TRBV27
d_call: NA
cdr3_length: 15
j_call: TRBJ2-3
cdr3_aa: CASSFAGAGEFTQYF
cdr3_nt: TGTGCCAGCTCCTTTGCTGGGGCCGGTGAATTTACGCAGTATTTT

clone_size: few
v_call: TRBV21-1
d_call: NA
cdr3_length: 14
j_call: TRBJ2-2
cdr3_aa: CASSLGFRVGELFF
cdr3_nt: TGTGCCAGCAGCCTAGGCTTCAGGGTCGGGGAGCTGTTTTTT

clone_size: many
v_call: TRBV12-3/TRBV12-4
d_call: NA
cdr3_length: 12
j_call: TRBJ1-5
cdr3_aa: CASSYPNQPQHF
cdr3_nt: TGTGCCAGCAGTTATCCCAATCAGCCCCAGCATTTT

clone_size: many
v_call: TRBV12-3/TRBV12-4
d_call: NA
cdr3_length: 12
j_call: TRBJ2-7
cdr3_aa: CASSLFSYEQYF
cdr3_nt: TGTGCCAGCAGTTTATTTTCCTACGAGCAGTACTTC

clone_size: few
v_call: TRBV7-2
d_call: NA
cdr3_length: 15
j_call: TRBJ2-3
cdr3_aa: CASSFRGDSTDTQYF
cdr3_nt: TGTGCCAGCAGCTTCCGTGGGGACTCCACAGATACGCAGTATTTT

clone_size: NA
v_call: TRBV29-1
d_call: NA
cdr3_length: 13
j_call: TRBJ1-1
cdr3_aa: CSVEWQGNTEAFF
cdr3_nt: TGCAGCGTTGAATGGCAGGGGAACACTGAAGCTTTCTTT

clone_size: few
v_call: TRBV27
d_call: NA
cdr3_length: 14
j_call: TRBJ1-6
cdr3_aa: CASRPETSNSPLHF
cdr3_nt: TGTGCCAGCAGACCCGAGACATCGAATTCACCCCTCCACTTT

clone_size: few
v_call: TRBV4-1
d_call: NA
cdr3_length: 14
j_call: TRBJ2-3
cdr3_aa: CASSQASNTDTQYF
cdr3_nt: TGCGCCAGCAGCCAAGCAAGTAACACAGATACGCAGTATTTT

clone_size: many
v_call: TRBV24-1
d_call: NA
cdr3_length: 15
j_call: TRBJ2-2
cdr3_aa: CATSDPDLNTGELFF
cdr3_nt: TGTGCCACCAGTGACCCAGACTTAAACACCGGGGAGCTGTTTTTT

clone_size: many
v_call: TRBV5-1
d_call: NA
cdr3_length: 13
j_call: TRBJ2-1
cdr3_aa: CASTSLSGNEQFF
cdr3_nt: TGCGCCAGCACCTCCCTCAGCGGCAATGAGCAGTTCTTC

clone_size: many
v_call: TRBV20-1
d_call: TRBD1
cdr3_length: 14
j_call: TRBJ2-1
cdr3_aa: CSAGQGPTYNEQFF
cdr3_nt: TGCAGTGCTGGACAGGGACCCACCTACAATGAGCAGTTCTTC

clone_size: NA
v_call: TRBV19
d_call: TRBD1
cdr3_length: 15
j_call: TRBJ1-2
cdr3_aa: CASTLSTGFPYGYTF
cdr3_nt: TGTGCCAGTACCCTCTCGACAGGGTTTCCCTATGGCTACACCTTC

clone_size: many
v_call: TRBV20-1
d_call: TRBD2
cdr3_length: 14
j_call: TRBJ2-5
cdr3_aa: CSAAGTSIEKTQYF
cdr3_nt: TGCAGTGCTGCCGGGACTAGTATAGAAAAGACCCAGTACTTC

clone_size: many
v_call: TRBV12-3/TRBV12-4
d_call: NA
cdr3_length: 11
j_call: TRBJ1-3
cdr3_aa: CASSFGNTIYF
cdr3_nt: TGTGCCAGCAGTTTTGGAAACACCATATATTTT

clone_size: many
v_call: TRBV6-5
d_call: TRBD2
cdr3_length: 18
j_call: TRBJ2-5
cdr3_aa: CASSYSFERGPFQETQYF
cdr3_nt: TGTGCCAGCAGTTACTCGTTCGAGCGGGGGCCTTTCCAAGAGACCCAGTACTTC